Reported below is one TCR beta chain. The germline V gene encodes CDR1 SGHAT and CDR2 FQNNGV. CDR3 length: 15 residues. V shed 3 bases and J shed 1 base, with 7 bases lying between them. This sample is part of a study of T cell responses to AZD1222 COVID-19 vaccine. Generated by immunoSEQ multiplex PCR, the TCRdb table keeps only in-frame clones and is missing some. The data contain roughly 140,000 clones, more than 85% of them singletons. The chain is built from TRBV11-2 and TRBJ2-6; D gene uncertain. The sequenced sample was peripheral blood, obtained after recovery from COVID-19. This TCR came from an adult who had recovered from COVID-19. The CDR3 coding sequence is TGTGCCAGCAGCTTCACCTTTTCTGGGGCCAACGTCCTGACTTTC. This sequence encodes CASSFTFSGANVLTF.